This T cell receptor beta chain came from a study of blood T cell repertoires in COVID-19. Study overall: The samples span acute and convalescent COVID-19 from the United States, Italy and Spain.

V was cut by 1 base and J by 6 bases, with 13 bases left in between. Germline CDR1 SGHTA, CDR2 FQGNSA. The CDR3 runs to 14 residues. As originally analysed: Reference gene primers were amplified, and this amplification served to estimate nucleated cell counts. Assay used: immunoSEQ multiplex PCR; TCRdb lists only in-frame clones, some missing. The V and J calls and clone size are taken from that table; D and trimming were inferred from the DNA. This sample has roughly 59,000 clones, with over 75% found just once. The sample holds one count of this clone. This TCR derives from an elderly woman with acute or convalescent COVID-19. This chain links TRBV7-2 with TRBJ2-7; D is uncertain. The sample comprised peripheral blood. This chain's CDR3 is CASSLGSTAGEQYF. In nucleotides, the CDR3 is TGTGCCAGCAGCTTAGGTTCCACCGCCGGCGAGCAGTACTTC.